This TCR beta chain derives from a study of T cells in Graves' hyperthyroidism and ophthalmopathy. Study-wide results and limits: Ophthalmopathy and stable hyperthyroidism were separated by a 13 V-J model.

TCR beta CDR3 region amplification was performed from RNA transcripts. The TCR CDR3 was amplified in a first-round RT-PCR using the HTBI primer set. TCRdb re-derived calls from the multiplex PCR reads in MiXCR, one entry per CDR3 protein. The table includes 300,000 to 400,000 distinct CDR3 sequences, roughly 21% detected once. Turning to this clonotype: What it binds is not known.

Germline trimming cut 5 bases from V and 4 bases from J; bases unmatched to any gene: 9. The CDR3 covers 16 residues. CDR1 is SEHNR and CDR2 is FQNEAQ in the germline V gene (reference sequence). V is TRBV7-9 and J is TRBJ1-4; 8 nucleotides match TRBD1. The sequence derives from a woman aged 50 to 60 with Graves' hyperthyroidism. The sequencing sample was made of blood. Written as DNA, the CDR3 is TGTGCCAGCAGCAAACGCCAGGGGGCGAATAATGAAAAACTGTTTTTT. This sequence encodes CASSKRQGANNEKLFF.